This TCR beta chain derives from a study of blood T cell repertoires in COVID-19. The age range of participants was about 18 to 95 years, with residence in about two dozen US areas. The protocol was immunoSEQ multiplex PCR, while the TCRdb copy is restricted to in-frame clones and leaves out a portion. Among 430,000 or so clones listed, approximately 90% were seen once. The junction had 13 bases not matched to a gene; V was cut back by 1 base and J by 8 bases. Looked up from germline, CDR1 is SGHVS and CDR2 is FQNEAQ. The length of the CDR3 is 16 residues. The origin of this receptor is a woman between 18 and 30 years old who had been exposed to COVID-19. V gene TRBV7-8 combines with J gene TRBJ1-1, with 7 bases matching TRBD1. Sequencing used PBMCs or T cells enriched from blood (not recorded which). CDR3 nucleotides: TGTGCCAGCAGCTTAGGCGGACAGGTTGCCCTACAGGAAGCTTTCTTT. It specifies CASSLGGQVALQEAFF.